This T cell receptor beta chain was obtained from a study of cytomegalovirus exposure and HLA in healthy donors. General study results and limits: Clonal expansion, a later analysis showed, was greater in HLA-associated TCR beta chains than in equally common others.

Both 60 Vbeta primers and 13 Jbeta primers went into the PCR. Only in-frame clones appear in the TCRdb table, and some are missing; sequencing was by immunoSEQ multiplex PCR. The sample includes 49,000 or so clones, 81% of them seen just once. V was shortened by 5 bases and J by 5 bases, with 18 bases between the two germline ends. The CDR3 is 15 amino acids. Germline loops: CDR1 SGHTA, CDR2 FQGTGA. Donors showed nominal health when sampled, although they likely had unrecorded immune exposures. This clone was seen a few times. What it binds is not known. The chain is built from TRBV7-3 and TRBJ2-5; D is perhaps TRBD2 (8 bases). The clonotype was recovered from a boy between 10 and 17 years old in good health and CMV-seropositive. Sequencing used PBMCs. The CDR3 DNA reads as TGTGCCAGCAGCCTACAGGGGCGGGGGGACGAGACCCAGTACTTC. This encodes CASSLQGRGDETQYF.